This T cell receptor beta chain was recorded in a study of T cell responses to AZD1222 COVID-19 vaccine. Data came from immunoSEQ multiplex PCR; TCRdb stores just in-frame clones and leaves some out. The sample gives just over 80,000 clones, 70% to 90% of which show up once; roughly 5.6% is in the top ten. V lost 0 bases and J 4 bases, leaving 7 bases between the germline ends. The CDR3 length is 14 residues. In germline, CDR1 is MGHRA, CDR2 YSYEKL. In its sample, this clone was seen once. The chain has TRBV4-1 and TRBJ1-5; no reliable D call. The specimen comprised peripheral blood, sampled on day 0 of AZD1222 vaccination. The clonotype was recovered from an adult in good health. DNA of the CDR3: TGCGCCAGCAGCCAAGATCGTGCAAATCAGCCCCAGCATTTT. It encodes CASSQDRANQPQHF.